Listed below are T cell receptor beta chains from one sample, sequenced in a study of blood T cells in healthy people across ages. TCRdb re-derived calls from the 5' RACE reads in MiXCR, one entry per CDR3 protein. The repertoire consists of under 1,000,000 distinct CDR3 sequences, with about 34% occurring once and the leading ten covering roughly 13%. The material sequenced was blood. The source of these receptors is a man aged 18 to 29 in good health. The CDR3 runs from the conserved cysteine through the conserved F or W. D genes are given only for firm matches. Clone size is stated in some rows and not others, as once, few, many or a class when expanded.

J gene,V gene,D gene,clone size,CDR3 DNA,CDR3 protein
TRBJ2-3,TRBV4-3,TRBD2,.,TGCGCCAGCAGCCAAGGAAGCGGGGGGGCCCCAGATACGCAGTATTTT,CASSQGSGGAPDTQYF
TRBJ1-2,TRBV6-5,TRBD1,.,TGTGCCAGTTACAGGGGAGAATATGGCTACACCTTC,CASYRGEYGYTF
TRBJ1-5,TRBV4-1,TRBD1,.,TGCGCCAGCAGCCGACAGGGTGATCAGCCCCAGCATTTT,CASSRQGDQPQHF
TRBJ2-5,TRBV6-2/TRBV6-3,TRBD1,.,TGTGCCAGCAGTGGGACAGGGGGTTTGCTGGAGACCCAGTACTTC,CASSGTGGLLETQYF
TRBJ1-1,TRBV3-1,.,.,TGTGCCAGCAGCCAAGATGGAGACAGACCCAACACTGAAGCTTTCTTT,CASSQDGDRPNTEAFF
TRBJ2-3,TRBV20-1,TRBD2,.,TGCAGTGCTATCGCGGGACTACTTCTAGGCACAGATACGCAGTATTTT,CSAIAGLLLGTDTQYF
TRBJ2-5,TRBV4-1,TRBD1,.,TGCGCCAGCAGCCAGCAGACAGGGGGCTACTACAATGAGCAGTACTTC,CASSQQTGGYYNEQYF
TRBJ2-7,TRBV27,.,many,TGTGCCAGCAGTTTCTCCAGCGCCGGGGAGCAGTACTTC,CASSFSSAGEQYF
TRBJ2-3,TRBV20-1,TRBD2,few,TGCAGTGCTAGGCAGACTAGCGGGAGCACAGATACGCAGTATTTT,CSARQTSGSTDTQYF
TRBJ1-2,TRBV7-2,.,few,TGTGCCAGCAGCTTAAACAGGGAAGGATATGGCTACACCTTC,CASSLNREGYGYTF
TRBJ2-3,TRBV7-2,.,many,TGTGCCAGCAGCCAGACGGTCAACACAGATACGCAGTATTTT,CASSQTVNTDTQYF
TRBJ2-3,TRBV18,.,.,TGTGCCAGCTCACCACCGATGAAAGAATATACGCAGTATTTT,CASSPPMKEYTQYF
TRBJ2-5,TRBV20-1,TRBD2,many,TGCAGTGCTAGAGATCTGCGACTAGCGGGAGCCCAAGAGACCCAGTACTTC,CSARDLRLAGAQETQYF
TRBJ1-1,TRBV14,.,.,TGTGCTAAAGCGGGCCCCCGGTTGTGGGCAGCTTTCTTT,CAKAGPRLWAAFF
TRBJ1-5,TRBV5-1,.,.,TGCGCCAGCAGCTTGGAACAGGGCGGGAATCAGCCCCAGCATTTT,CASSLEQGGNQPQHF
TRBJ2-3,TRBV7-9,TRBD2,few,TGTGCCAGCAGCTTATCCAAATGGGGGGGTCCTGATACAGCAGATACGCAGTATTTT,CASSLSKWGGPDTADTQYF
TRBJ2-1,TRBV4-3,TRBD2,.,TGCGCCAGCACCGCGCCCCGGACTAGCGGGGGGATGGTAAGGGGGGCCCCCTACAATGAGCAGTTCTTC,CASTAPRTSGGMVRGAPYNEQFF
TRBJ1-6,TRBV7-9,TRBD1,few,TGTGCCAGCAGAGGGACAGAGAATTCACCCCTCCACTTT,CASRGTENSPLHF
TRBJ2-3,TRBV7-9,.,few,TGTGCCAGCAGCTTGTTCGGTACGCAGTATTTT,CASSLFGTQYF
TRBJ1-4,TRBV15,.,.,TGTGCCACCAGCAGAGGGGCGGGTGAAAAACTGTTTTTT,CATSRGAGEKLFF
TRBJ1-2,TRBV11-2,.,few,TGTGCCAGCAGCCGCGGAGGGGTGGACGGCTACACCTTC,CASSRGGVDGYTF
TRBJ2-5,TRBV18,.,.,TGTGCCAGCTCACCACCCACAGGAGAGGGTCAAGAGACCCAGTACTTC,CASSPPTGEGQETQYF
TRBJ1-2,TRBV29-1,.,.,TGCAGCGACGACAGACCGGGCGACGAGGGGGGCTACACCTTC,CSDDRPGDEGGYTF
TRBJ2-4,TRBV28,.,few,TGTGCCAGCGTACAAGGTGGGGGGAAAAACATTCAGTACTTC,CASVQGGGKNIQYF
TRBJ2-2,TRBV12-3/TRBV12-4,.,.,TGTGCCAGCAGTTTAGGTGGGCCTGGCGGGGAGCTGTTTTTT,CASSLGGPGGELFF
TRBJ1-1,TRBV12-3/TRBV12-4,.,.,TGTGCCAGCAGTACGTCTTACACTGAAGCTTTCTTT,CASSTSYTEAFF
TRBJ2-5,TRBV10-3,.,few,TGTGCCATCAGTGAGTACGTCACCCTAAACCAAGAGACCCAGTACTTC,CAISEYVTLNQETQYF
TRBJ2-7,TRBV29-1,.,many,TGCAGCGTTGGACAGGGACTGTGGGGTTCATACGAGCAGTACTTC,CSVGQGLWGSYEQYF
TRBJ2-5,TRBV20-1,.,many,TGCAGTGCTAGAGATTACCAAAGACAAGAGACCCAGTACTTC,CSARDYQRQETQYF